This T cell receptor beta chain was documented in a study of cytomegalovirus exposure and HLA in healthy donors. Findings and caveats of the study: In a later analysis, most CMV-associated TCR beta chains appeared HLA-restricted.

The CDR3 has 15 residues. Germline assignment: CDR1 MNHNS and CDR2 SASEGT. Trimming at V came to 5 bases and at J to 3 bases, leaving 10 bases not matched to a gene. The PCR employed 60 Vbeta primers together with 13 Jbeta primers. The data were produced by immunoSEQ multiplex PCR, yet TCRdb's version contains in-frame clones alone and is incomplete. This table holds 130,000 to 150,000 clones, 80% found once. About this clone itself: Its antigen is not identified.

The chain links TRBV6-1 to TRBJ2-7, with TRBD1 matching over 7 bases. Specimen: PBMCs. This TCR was sampled from a man aged 25 to 45 in good health and CMV-seronegative. This chain's CDR3 is CASSPPSGQFYEQYF. The CDR3 coding sequence is TGTGCCAGCAGTCCTCCCTCGGGACAGTTCTACGAGCAGTACTTC.